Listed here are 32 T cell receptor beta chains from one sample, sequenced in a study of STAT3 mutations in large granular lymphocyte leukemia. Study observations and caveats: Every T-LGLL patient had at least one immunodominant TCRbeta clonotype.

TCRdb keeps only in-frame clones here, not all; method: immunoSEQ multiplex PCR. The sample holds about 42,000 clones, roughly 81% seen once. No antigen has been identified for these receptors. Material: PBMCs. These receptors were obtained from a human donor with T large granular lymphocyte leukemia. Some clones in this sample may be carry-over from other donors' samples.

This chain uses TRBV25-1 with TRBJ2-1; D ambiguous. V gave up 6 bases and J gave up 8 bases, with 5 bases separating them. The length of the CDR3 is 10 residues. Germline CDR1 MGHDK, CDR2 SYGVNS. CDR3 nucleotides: TGTGCCAGCAGCAGCTATGAGCAGTTCTTC. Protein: CASSSYEQFF.

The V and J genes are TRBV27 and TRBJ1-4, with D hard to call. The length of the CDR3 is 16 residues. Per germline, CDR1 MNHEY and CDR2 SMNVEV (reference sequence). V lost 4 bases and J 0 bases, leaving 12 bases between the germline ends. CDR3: CASSSLGGSTNEKLFF. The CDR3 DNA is TGTGCCAGCAGTTCCCTGGGTGGGTCAACTAATGAAAAACTGTTTTTT.

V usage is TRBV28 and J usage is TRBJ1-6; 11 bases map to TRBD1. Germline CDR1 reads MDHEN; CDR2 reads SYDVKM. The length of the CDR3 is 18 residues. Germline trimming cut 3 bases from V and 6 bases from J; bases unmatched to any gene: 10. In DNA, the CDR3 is TGTGCCAGCAGTTTTCGGACAGGGGGCGCTCCTCGTAATTCACCCCTCCACTTT. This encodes CASSFRTGGAPRNSPLHF.

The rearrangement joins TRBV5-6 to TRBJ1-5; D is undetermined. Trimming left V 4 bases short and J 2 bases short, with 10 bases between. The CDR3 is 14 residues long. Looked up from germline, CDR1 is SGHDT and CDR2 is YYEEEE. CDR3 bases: TGTGCCAGCAGCAGGGTTTATGGCAATCAGCCCCAGCATTTT. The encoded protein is CASSRVYGNQPQHF.

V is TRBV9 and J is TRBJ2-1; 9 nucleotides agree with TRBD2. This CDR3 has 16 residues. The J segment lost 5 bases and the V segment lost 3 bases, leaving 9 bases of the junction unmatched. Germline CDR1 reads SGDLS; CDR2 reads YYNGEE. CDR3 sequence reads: CASSGDWRGGHNEQFF. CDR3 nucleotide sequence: TGTGCCAGCAGCGGGGACTGGCGGGGGGGCCACAATGAGCAGTTCTTC.

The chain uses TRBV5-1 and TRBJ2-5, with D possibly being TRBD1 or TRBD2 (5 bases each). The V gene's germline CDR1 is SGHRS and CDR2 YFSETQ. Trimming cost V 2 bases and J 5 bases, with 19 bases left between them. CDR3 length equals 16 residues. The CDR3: CASSFIPALEGETQYF. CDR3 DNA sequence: TGCGCCAGCAGCTTTATCCCGGCCCTCGAGGGGGAGACCCAGTACTTC.

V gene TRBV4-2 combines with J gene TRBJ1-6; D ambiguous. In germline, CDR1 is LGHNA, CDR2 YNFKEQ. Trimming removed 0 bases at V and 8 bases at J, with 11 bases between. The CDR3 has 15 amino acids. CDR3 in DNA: TGTGCCAGCAGCCAAGACAGAGGGTATGATTCACCCCTCCACTTT. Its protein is CASSQDRGYDSPLHF.

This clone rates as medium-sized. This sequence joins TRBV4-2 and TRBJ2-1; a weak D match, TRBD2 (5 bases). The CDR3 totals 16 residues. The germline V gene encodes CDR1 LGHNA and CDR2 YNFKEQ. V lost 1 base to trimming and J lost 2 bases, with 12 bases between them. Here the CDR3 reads CASSQGVEGAYNEQFF. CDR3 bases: TGTGCCAGCAGCCAAGGGGTTGAGGGAGCCTACAATGAGCAGTTCTTC.

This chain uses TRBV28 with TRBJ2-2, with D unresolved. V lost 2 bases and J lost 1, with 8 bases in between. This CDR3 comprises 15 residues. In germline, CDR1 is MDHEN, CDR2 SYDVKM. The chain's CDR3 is CASSLGLLNTGELFF. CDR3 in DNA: TGTGCCAGCAGTTTAGGGCTACTGAACACCGGGGAGCTGTTTTTT.

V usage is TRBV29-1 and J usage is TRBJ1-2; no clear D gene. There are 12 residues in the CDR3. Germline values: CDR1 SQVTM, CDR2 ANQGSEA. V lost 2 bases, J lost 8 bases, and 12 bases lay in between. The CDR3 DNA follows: TGCAGCGTTGAACGGGGTTCGGCGGGCTACACCTTC. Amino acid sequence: CSVERGSAGYTF.

The chain's CDR3 is CASNPQGPAGELFF. CDR3 coding DNA: TGTGCCAGCAACCCACAGGGGCCGGCCGGGGAGCTGTTTTTT. The chain links TRBV6-6 to TRBJ2-2; 7 bases align to TRBD1. The CDR3 extends over 14 amino acids. Losses at the gene ends were 7 bases for V and 6 bases for J; bases not matched to a gene: 8. Germline-derived CDR1 and CDR2 are MNHNY and SVGAGI (reference sequence).

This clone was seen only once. CDR3 nucleotide sequence: TGTGCCAGTAGGACGGACAGGAACTATGGCTACACCTTC. Its protein is CASRTDRNYGYTF. The J gene is TRBJ1-2, the V gene TRBV19, with 7 positions matching TRBD1. Trimming at V came to 6 bases and at J to 2 bases, leaving 3 bases not matched to a gene. The CDR3 runs to 13 residues. Germline V gene data show CDR1 as LNHDA and CDR2 as SQIVND (reference sequence).

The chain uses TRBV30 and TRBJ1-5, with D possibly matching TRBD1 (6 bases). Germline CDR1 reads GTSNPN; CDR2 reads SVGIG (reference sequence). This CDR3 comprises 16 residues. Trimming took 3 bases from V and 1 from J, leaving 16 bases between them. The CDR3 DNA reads TGTGCCTGGAGCCCGGCGAGAAGGGGGAGCAATCAGCCCCAGCATTTT. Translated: CAWSPARRGSNQPQHF.

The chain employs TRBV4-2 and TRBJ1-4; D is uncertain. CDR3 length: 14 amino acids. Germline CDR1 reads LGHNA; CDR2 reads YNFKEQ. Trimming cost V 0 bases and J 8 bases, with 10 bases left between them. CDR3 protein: CASSQDGIVEKLFF. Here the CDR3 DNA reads TGTGCCAGCAGCCAAGATGGTATTGTCGAAAAACTGTTTTTT.

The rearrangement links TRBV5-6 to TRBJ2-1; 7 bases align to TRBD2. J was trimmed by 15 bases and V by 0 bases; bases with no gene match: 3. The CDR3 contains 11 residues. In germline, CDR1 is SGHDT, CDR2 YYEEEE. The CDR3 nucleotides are TGTGCCAGCAGCTTGGGGGAGGGGTTGTTCTTC. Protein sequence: CASSLGEGLFF. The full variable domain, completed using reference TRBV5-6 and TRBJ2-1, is DAGVTQSPTHLIKTRGQQVTLRCSPKSGHDTVSWYQQALGQGPQFIFQYYEEEERQRGNFPDRFSGHQFPNYSSELNVNALLLGDSALYLCASSLGEGLFFGPGTRLTVL.

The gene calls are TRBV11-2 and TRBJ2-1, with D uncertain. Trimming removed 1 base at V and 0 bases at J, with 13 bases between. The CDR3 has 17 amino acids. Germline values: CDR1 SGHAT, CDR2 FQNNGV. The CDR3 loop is CASSLVLPTHSYNEQFF. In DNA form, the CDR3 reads TGTGCCAGCAGCTTAGTCCTCCCGACCCACTCCTACAATGAGCAGTTCTTC.

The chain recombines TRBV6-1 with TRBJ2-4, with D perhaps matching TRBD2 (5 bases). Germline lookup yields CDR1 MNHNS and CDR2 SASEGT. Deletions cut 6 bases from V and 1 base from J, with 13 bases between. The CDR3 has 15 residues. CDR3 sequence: CASRGEWVAKNIQYF. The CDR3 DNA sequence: TGTGCCAGCAGGGGAGAGTGGGTGGCCAAAAACATTCAGTACTTC.

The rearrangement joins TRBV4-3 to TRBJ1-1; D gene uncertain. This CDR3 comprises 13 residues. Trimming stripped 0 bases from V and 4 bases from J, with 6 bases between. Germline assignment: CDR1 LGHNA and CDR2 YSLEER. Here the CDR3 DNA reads TGCGCCAGCAGCCAAGACACATTCACTGAAGCTTTCTTT. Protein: CASSQDTFTEAFF.

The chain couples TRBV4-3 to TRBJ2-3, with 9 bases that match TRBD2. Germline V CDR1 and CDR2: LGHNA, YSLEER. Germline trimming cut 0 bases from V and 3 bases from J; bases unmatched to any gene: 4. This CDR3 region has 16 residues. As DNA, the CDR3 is TGCGCCAGCAGCCAAGAGGCGGGGGGGATGACAGATACGCAGTATTTT. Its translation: CASSQEAGGMTDTQYF.

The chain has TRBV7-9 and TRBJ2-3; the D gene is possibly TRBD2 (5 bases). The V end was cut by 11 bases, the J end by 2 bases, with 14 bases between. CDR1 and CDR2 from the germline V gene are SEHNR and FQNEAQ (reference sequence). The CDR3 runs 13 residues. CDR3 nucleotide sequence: TGTGCCTTTCCATTGGACTTCACAGATACGCAGTATTTT. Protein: CAFPLDFTDTQYF.

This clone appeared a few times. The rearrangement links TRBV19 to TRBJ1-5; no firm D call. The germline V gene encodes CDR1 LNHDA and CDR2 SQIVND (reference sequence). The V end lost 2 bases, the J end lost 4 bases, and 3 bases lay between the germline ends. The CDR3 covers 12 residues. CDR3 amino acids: CASSISNQPQHF. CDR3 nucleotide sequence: TGTGCCAGTAGTATAAGTAATCAGCCCCAGCATTTT.

The CDR3 protein is CASSFMGSTDTQYF. The CDR3 coding sequence is TGTGCCAGCAGCTTCATGGGGTCCACAGATACGCAGTATTTT. The V gene is TRBV7-9, the J gene TRBJ2-3, with unresolved D. The germline V gene encodes CDR1 SEHNR and CDR2 FQNEAQ (reference sequence). The length of the CDR3 is 14 residues. Trimming removed 3 bases from V and 2 bases from J, with 9 bases in between.

CDR3 DNA: TGCGCCAGCAGCCCCGGGATTGCGAACACCGGGGAGCTGTTTTTT. This gives the protein CASSPGIANTGELFF. V and J are TRBV4-1 and TRBJ2-2, with D possibly matching TRBD2 (5 bases). V was pared by 4 bases and J by 0 bases, with 9 bases between. The CDR3 sequence is 15 residues long. Germline V gene data show CDR1 as MGHRA and CDR2 as YSYEKL.

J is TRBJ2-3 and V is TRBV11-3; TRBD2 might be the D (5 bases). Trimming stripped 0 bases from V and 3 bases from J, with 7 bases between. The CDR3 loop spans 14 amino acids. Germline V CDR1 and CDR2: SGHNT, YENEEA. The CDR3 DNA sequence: TGTGCCAGCAGCTTAGACGGGGTTACAGATACGCAGTATTTT. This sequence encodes CASSLDGVTDTQYF. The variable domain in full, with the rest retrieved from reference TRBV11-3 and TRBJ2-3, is EAGVVQSPRYKIIEKKQPVAFWCNPISGHNTLYWYLQNLGQGPELLIRYENEEAVDDSQLPKDRFSAERLKGVDSTLKIQPAELGDSAVYLCASSLDGVTDTQYFGPGTRLTVL.

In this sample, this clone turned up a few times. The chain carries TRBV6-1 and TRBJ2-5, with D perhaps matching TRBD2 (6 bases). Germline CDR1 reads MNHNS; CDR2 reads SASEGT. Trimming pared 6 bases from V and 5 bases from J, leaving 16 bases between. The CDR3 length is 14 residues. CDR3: CASRSIGGWETQYF. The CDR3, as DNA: TGTGCCAGCAGGTCGATTGGGGGGTGGGAGACCCAGTACTTC.

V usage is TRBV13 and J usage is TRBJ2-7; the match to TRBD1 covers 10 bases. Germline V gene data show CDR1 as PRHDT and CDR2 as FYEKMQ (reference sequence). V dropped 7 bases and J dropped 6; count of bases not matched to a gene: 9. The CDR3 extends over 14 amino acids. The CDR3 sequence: CASNRGTGVGEQYF. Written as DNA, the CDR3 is TGTGCCAGCAACCGGGGGACAGGGGTCGGCGAGCAGTACTTC.

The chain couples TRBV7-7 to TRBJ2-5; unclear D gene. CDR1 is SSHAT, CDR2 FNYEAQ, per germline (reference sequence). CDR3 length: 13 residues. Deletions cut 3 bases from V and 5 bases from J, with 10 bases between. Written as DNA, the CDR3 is TGTGCCAGCAGCTTCGCTAGGTGGGAGACCCAGTACTTC. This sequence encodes CASSFARWETQYF.

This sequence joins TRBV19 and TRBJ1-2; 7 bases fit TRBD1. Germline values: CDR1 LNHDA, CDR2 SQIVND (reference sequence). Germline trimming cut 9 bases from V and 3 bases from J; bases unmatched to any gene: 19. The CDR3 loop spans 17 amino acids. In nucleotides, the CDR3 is TGTGCCAGCGTGCCGGGTTTGGGGACAGCTTCTGACTATGGCTACACCTTC. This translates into CASVPGLGTASDYGYTF.

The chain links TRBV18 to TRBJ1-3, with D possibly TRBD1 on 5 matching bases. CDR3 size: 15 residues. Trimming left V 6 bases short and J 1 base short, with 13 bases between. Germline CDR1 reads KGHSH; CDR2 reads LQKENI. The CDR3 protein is CASSRAGESGNTIYF. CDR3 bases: TGTGCCAGCTCCCGAGCGGGGGAATCTGGAAACACCATATATTTT.

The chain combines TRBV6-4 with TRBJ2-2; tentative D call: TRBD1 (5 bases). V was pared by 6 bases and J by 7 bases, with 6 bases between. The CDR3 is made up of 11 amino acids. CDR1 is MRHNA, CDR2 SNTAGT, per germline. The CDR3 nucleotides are TGTGCCAGCAGGGGGCGCGGGGAGCTGTTTTTT. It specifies CASRGRGELFF.

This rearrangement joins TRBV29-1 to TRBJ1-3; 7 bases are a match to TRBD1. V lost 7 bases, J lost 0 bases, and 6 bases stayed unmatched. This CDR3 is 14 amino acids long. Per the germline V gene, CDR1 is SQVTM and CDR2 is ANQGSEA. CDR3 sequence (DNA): TGCAGCGCAACAGGGGCCAACTCTGGAAACACCATATATTTT. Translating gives CSATGANSGNTIYF. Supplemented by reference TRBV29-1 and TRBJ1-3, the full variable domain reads SAVISQKPSRDICQRGTSLTIQCQVDSQVTMMFWYRQQPGQSLTLIATANQGSEATYESGFVIDKFPISRPNLTFSTLTVSNMSPEDSSIYLCSATGANSGNTIYFGEGSWLTVV.

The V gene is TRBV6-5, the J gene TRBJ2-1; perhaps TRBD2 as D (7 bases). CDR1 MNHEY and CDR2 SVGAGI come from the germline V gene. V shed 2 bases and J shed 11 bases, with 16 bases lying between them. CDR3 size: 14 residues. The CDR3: CASSYRRGAFKQFF. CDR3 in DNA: TGTGCCAGCAGTTACCGCCGGGGGGCCTTTAAGCAGTTCTTC.